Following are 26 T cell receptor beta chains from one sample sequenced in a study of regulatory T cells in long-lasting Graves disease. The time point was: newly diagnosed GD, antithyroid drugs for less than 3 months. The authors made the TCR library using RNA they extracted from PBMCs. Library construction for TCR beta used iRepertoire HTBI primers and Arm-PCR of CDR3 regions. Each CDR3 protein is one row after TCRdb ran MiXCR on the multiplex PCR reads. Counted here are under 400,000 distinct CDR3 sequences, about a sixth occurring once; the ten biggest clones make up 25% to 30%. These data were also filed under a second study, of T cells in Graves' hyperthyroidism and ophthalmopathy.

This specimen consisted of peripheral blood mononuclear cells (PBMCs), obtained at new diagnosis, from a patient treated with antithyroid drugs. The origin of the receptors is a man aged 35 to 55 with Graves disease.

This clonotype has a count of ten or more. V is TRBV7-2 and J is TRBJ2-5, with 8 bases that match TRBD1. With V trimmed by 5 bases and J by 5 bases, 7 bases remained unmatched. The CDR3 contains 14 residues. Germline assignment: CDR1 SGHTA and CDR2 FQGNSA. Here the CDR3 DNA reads TGTGCCAGCAGCCAAACAGGGGGACGGGAGACCCAGTACTTC. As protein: CASSQTGGRETQYF.

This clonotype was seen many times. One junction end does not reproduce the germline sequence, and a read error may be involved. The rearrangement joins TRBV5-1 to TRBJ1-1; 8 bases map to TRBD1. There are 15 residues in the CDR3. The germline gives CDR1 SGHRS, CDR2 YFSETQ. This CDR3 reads CASRTQGAGNTEAFF. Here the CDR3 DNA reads TGTGCCAGCAGAACTCAGGGGGCAGGGAACACTGAAGCTTTCTTT. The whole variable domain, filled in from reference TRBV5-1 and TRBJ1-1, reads KAGVTQTPRYLIKTRGQQVTLSCSPISGHRSVSWYQQTPGQGLQFLFEYFSETQRNKGNFPGRFSGRQFSNSRSEMNVSTLELGDSALYLCASRTQGAGNTEAFFGQGTRLTVV.

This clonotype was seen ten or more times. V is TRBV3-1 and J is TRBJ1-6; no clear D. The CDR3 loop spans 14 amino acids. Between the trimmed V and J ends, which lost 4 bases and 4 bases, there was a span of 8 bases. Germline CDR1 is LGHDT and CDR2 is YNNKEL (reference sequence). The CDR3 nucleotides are TGTGCCAGCAGCCCAGGTGGATATAATTCACCCCTCCACTTT. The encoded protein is CASSPGGYNSPLHF.

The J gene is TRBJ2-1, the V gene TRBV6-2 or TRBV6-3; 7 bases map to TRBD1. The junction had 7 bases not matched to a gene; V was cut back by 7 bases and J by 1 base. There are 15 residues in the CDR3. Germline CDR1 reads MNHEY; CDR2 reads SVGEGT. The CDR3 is CASKGLQGSYNEQFF. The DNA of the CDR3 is TGTGCCAGCAAGGGGTTACAGGGGTCCTACAATGAGCAGTTCTTC.

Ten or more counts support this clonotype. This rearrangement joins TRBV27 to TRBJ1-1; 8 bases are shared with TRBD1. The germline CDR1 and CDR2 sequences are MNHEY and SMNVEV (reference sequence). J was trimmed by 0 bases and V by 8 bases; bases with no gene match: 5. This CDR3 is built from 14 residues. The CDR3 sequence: CASSTQGVNTEAFF. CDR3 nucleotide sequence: TGTGCCAGCTCAACACAGGGGGTGAACACTGAAGCTTTCTTT.

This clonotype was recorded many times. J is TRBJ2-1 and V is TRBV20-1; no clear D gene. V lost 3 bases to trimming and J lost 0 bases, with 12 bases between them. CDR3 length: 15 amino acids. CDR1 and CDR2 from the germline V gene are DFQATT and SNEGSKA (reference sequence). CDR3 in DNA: TGCAGTGCTAGCCAAAGCTCCTACTCCTACAATGAGCAGTTCTTC. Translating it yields CSASQSSYSYNEQFF.

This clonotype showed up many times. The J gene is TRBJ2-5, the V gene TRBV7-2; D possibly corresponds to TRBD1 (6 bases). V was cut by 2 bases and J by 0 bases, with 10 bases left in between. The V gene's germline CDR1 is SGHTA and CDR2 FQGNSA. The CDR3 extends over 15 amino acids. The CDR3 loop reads CASSLPQGNQETQYF. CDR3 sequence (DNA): TGTGCCAGCAGCTTACCACAGGGCAACCAAGAGACCCAGTACTTC.

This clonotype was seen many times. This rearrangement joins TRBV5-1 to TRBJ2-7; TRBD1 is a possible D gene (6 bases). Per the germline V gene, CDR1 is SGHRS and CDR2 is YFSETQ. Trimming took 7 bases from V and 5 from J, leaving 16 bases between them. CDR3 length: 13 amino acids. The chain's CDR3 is CASGQGNLDEQYF. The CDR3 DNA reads TGCGCCAGCGGGCAGGGGAATCTGGACGAGCAGTACTTC.

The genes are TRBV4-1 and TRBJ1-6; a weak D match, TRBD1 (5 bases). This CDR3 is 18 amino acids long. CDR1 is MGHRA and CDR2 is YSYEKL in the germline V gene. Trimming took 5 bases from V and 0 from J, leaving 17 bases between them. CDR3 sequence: CASSERILGTSYNSPLHF. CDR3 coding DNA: TGCGCCAGCAGCGAAAGGATACTGGGGACCTCCTATAATTCACCCCTCCACTTT.

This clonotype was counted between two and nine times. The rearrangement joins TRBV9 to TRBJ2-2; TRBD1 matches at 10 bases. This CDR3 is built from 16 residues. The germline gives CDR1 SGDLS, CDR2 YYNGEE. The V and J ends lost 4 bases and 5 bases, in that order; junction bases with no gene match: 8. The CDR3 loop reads CASSLRDRGRTGELFF. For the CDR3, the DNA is TGTGCCAGCAGCCTCCGCGACAGGGGGCGAACCGGGGAGCTGTTTTTT.

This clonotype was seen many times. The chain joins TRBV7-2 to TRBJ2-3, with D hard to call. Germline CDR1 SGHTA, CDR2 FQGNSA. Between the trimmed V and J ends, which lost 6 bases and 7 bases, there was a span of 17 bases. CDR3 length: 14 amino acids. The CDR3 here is CASRAYAERYTQYF. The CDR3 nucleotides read TGTGCCAGCAGAGCGTATGCAGAAAGGTATACGCAGTATTTT.

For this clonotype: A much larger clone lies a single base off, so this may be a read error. CDR3 coding DNA: TGTGCCAGCAGCTTAACCCTCTTGGACAGGGGAGGTGGACAGCCCCGGCATTTT. It translates to CASSLTLLDRGGGQPRHF. The chain couples TRBV7-3 to TRBJ1-5; 9 bases align to TRBD1. The CDR3 contains 18 residues. Germline lookup yields CDR1 SGHTA and CDR2 FQGTGA. Looking up the rest from reference TRBV7-3 and TRBJ1-5 gives the full variable domain: GAGVSQTPSNKVTEKGKYVELRCDPISGHTALYWYRQSLGQGPEFLIYFQGTGAADDSGLPNDRFFAVRPEGSVSTLKIQRTERGDSAVYLCASSLTLLDRGGGQPRHFGDGTRLSIL.

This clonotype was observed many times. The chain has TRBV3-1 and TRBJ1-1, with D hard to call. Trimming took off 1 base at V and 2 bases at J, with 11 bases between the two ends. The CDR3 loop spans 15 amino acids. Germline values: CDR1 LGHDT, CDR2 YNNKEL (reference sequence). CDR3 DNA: TGTGCCAGCAGCCAAGCGTTGGGTTTTAACACTGAAGCTTTCTTT. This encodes CASSQALGFNTEAFF.

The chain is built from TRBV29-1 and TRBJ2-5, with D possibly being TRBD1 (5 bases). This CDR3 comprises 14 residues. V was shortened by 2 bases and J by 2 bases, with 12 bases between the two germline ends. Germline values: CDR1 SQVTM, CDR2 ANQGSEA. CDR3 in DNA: TGCAGCGTTGAAATTATTGGGGCACAAGAGACCCAGTACTTC. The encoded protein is CSVEIIGAQETQYF.

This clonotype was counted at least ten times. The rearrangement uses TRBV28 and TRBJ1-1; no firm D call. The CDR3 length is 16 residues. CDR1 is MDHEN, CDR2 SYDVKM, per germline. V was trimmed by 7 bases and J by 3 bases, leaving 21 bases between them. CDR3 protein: CASNPSRGFRDTEAFF. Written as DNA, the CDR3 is TGTGCCAGCAACCCCTCCCGGGGATTCCGTGACACTGAAGCTTTCTTT.

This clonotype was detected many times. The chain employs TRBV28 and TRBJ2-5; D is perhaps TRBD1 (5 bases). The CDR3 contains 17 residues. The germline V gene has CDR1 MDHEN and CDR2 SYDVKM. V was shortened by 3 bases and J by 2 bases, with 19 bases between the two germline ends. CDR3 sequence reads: CASSFHRQGAGQETQYF. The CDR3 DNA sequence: TGTGCCAGCAGTTTTCATCGCCAGGGCGCCGGACAAGAGACCCAGTACTTC.

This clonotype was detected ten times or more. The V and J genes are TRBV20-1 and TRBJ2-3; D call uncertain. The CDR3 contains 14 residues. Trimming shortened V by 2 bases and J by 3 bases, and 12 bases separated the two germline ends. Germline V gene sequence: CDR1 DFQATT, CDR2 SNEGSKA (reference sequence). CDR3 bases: TGCAGTGCTAGAAACTCTATACGGACAGATACGCAGTATTTT. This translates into CSARNSIRTDTQYF.

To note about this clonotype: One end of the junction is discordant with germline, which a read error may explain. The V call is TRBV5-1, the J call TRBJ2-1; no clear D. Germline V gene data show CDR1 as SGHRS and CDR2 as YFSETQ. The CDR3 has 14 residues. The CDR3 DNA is TGCGCCAGCAGCTTGGAGGCGTGGTTAAATGAGCGGTTCTTC. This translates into CASSLEAWLNERFF. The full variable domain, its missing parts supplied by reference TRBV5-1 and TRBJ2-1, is KAGVTQTPRYLIKTRGQQVTLSCSPISGHRSVSWYQQTPGQGLQFLFEYFSETQRNKGNFPGRFSGRQFSNSRSEMNVSTLELGDSALYLCASSLEAWLNERFFGPGTRLTVL.

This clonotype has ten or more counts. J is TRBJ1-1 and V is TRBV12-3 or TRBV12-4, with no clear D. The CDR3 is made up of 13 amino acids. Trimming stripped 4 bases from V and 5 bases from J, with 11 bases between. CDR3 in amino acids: CASSWTERTEAFF. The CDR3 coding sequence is TGTGCCAGCAGTTGGACTGAAAGAACTGAAGCTTTCTTT.

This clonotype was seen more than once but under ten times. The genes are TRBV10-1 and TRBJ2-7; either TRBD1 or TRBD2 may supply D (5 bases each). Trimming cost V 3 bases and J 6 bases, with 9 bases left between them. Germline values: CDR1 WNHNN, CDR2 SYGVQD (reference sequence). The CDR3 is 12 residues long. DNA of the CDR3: TGCGCCAGCAGTGATAGGGGAGTCGAGCAGTACTTC. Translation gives CASSDRGVEQYF.

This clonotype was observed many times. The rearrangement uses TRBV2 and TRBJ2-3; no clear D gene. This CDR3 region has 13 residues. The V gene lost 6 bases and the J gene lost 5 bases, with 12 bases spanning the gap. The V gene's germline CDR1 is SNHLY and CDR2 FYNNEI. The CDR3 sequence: CASRVNWQDTQYF. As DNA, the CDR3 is TGTGCCAGCAGGGTTAACTGGCAAGATACGCAGTATTTT.

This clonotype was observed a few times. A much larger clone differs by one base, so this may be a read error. In nucleotides, the CDR3 is TGTGCCAGCGGTGAAGTGGGAGCGGGGGGAATATGGCAGTACTTC. It codes for CASGEVGAGGIWQYF. The chain employs TRBV6-2 or TRBV6-3 and TRBJ2-7, with 9 positions matching TRBD2. This CDR3 spans 15 amino acids. V dropped 8 bases and J dropped 9; count of bases not matched to a gene: 17. Germline CDR1 is MNHEY and CDR2 is SVGEGT.

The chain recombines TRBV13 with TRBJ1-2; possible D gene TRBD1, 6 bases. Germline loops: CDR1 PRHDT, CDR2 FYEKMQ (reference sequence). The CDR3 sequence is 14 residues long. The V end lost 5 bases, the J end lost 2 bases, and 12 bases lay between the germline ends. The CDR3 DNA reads TGTGCCAGCAGCCCGAGGGGGGTCAACTATGGCTACACCTTC. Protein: CASSPRGVNYGYTF.

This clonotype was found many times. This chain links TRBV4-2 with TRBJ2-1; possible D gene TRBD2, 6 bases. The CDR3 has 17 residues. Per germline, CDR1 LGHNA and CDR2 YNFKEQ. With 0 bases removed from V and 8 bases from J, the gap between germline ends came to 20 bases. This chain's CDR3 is CASSQDLLRGAGDEQFF. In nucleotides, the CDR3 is TGTGCCAGCAGCCAAGATCTCCTTCGCGGGGCCGGGGATGAGCAGTTCTTC.

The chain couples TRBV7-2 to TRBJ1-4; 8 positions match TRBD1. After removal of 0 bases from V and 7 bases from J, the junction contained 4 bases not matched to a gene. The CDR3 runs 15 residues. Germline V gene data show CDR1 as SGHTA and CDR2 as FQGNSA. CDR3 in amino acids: CASSLAKQGGEKLFF. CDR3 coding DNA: TGTGCCAGCAGCTTAGCGAAACAGGGGGGTGAAAAACTGTTTTTT.

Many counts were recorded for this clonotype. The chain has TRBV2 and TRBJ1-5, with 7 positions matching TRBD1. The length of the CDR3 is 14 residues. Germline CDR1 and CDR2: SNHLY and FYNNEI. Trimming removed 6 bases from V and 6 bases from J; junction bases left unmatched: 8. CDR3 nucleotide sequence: TGTGCCAGCAGAAAAGACAGGGTGGGTCAGCCCCAGCATTTT. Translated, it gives CASRKDRVGQPQHF.